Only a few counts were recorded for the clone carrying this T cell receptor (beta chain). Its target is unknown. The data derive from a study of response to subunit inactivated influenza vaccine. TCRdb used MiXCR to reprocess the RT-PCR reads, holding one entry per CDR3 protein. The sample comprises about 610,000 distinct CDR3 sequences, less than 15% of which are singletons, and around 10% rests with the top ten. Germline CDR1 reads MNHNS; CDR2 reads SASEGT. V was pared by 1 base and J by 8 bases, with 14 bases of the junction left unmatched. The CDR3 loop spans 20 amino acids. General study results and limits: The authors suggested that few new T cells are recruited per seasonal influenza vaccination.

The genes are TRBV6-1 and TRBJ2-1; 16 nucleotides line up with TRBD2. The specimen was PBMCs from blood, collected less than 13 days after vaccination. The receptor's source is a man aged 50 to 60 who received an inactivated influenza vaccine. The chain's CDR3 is CASSEGSGTSGRAFGHEQFF. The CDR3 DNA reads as TGTGCCAGCAGTGAAGGTTCCGGGACTAGCGGGAGGGCCTTTGGCCATGAGCAGTTCTTC.